This TCR beta chain was retrieved from a study of OX40 agonist ivuxolimab in advanced cancers. The protocol was immunoSEQ multiplex PCR, while the TCRdb copy is restricted to in-frame clones and leaves out a portion. Of tens of thousands of clones in the sample, approximately 90% were seen once. The V gene end was trimmed by 2 bases and the J gene end by 2 bases; junction bases not matched to a gene: 10. Germline V CDR1 and CDR2: MDHEN, SYDVKM. The CDR3 extends over 17 amino acids. J is TRBJ1-2 and V is TRBV28; 8 bases are shared with TRBD1. Sequenced material: CD4+ or CD8+ T cells sorted from blood, taken in a trial of the OX40 agonist ivuxolimab. The receptor was derived from an adult with an advanced solid tumor such as melanoma, head and neck, liver or kidney cancer. The CDR3 reads CASSLVEVGDRNYGYTF. CDR3 sequence (DNA): TGTGCCAGCAGTTTAGTGGAAGTGGGGGACAGGAACTATGGCTACACCTTC.